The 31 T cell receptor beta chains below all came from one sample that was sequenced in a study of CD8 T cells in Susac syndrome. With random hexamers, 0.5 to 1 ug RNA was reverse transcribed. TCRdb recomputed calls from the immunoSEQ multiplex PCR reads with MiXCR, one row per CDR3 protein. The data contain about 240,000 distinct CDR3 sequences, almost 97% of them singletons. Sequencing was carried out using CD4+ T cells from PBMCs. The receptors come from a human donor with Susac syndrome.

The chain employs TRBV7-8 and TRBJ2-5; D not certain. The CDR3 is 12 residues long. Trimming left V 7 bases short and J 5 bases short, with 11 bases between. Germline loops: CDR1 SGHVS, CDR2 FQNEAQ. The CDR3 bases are TGTGCCAGCACCCCCGTCTTGGAGACCCAGTACTTC. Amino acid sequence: CASTPVLETQYF.

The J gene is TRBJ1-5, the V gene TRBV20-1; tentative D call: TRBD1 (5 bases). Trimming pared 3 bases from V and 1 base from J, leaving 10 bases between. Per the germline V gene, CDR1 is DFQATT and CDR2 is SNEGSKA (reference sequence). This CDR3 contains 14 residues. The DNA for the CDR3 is TGCAGTGCTAGTCCGGGGGAGAGCAATCAGCCCCAGCATTTT. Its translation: CSASPGESNQPQHF.

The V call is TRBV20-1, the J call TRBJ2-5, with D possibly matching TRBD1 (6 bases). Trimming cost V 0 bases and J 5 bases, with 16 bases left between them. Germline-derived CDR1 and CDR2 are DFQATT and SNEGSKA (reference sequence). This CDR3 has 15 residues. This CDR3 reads CSARDLQGPEETQYF. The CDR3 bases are TGCAGTGCTAGAGATCTCCAGGGGCCGGAGGAGACCCAGTACTTC.

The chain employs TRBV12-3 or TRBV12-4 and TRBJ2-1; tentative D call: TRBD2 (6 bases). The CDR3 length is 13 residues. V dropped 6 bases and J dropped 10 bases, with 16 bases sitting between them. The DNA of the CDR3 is TGTGCCAGCAGCCTCAATCAGGGAGGAGAGCAGTTCTTC. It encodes CASSLNQGGEQFF.

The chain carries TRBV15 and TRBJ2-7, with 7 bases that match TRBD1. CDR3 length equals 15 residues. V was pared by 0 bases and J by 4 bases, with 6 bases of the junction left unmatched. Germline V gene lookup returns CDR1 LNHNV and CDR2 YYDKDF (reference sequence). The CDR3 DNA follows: TGTGCCACCAGCAGAGACCGACAGGGAATATACGAGCAGTACTTC. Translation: CATSRDRQGIYEQYF.

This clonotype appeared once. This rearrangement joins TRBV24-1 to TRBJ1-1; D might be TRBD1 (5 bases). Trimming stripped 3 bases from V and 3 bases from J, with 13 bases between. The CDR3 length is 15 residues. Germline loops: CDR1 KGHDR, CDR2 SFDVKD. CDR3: CATSDPGTGHTEAFF. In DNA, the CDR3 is TGTGCCACCAGTGATCCTGGGACGGGACACACTGAAGCTTTCTTT.

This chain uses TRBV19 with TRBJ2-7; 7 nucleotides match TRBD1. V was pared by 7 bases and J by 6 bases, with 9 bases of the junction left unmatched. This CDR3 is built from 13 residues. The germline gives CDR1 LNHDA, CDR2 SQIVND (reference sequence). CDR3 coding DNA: TGTGCCAGTAAACCGTCAACAGGGGTCGAGCAGTACTTC. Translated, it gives CASKPSTGVEQYF.

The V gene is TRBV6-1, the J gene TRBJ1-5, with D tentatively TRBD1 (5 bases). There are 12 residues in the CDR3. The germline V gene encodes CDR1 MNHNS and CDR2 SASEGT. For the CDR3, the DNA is TGTGCAGGTGGGGGGTGGAATCAGCCCCAGCATTTT. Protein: CAGGGWNQPQHF.

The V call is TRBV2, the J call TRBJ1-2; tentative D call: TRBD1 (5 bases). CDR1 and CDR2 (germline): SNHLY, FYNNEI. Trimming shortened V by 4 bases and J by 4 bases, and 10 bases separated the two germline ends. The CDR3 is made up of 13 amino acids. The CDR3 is CASSVGPSYGYTF. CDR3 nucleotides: TGTGCCAGCAGTGTGGGGCCCTCCTATGGCTACACCTTC.

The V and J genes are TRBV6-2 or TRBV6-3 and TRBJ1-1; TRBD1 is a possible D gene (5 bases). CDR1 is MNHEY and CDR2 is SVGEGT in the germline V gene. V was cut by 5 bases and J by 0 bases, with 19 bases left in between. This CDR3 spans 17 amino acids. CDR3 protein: CASSRHREGRLNTEAFF. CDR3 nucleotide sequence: TGTGCCAGCAGTCGGCACAGAGAGGGGCGGTTGAACACTGAAGCTTTCTTT.

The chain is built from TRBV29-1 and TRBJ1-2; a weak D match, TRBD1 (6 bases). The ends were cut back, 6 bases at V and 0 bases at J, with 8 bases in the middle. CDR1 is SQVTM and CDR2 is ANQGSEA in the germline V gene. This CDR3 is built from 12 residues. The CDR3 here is CSVGQTNYGYTF. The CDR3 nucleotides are TGCAGCGTCGGACAGACTAACTATGGCTACACCTTC.

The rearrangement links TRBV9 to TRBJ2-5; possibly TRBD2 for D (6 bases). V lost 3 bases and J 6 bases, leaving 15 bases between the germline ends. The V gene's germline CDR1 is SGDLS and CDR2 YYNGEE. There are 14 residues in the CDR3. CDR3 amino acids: CASSGGTAGQTQYF. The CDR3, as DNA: TGTGCCAGCAGCGGAGGGACTGCGGGGCAGACCCAGTACTTC.

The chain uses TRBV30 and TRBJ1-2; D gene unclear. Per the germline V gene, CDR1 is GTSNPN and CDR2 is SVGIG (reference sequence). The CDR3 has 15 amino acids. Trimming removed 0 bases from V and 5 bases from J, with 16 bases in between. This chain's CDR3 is CAWSVQWDPLYGYTF. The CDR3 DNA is TGTGCCTGGAGTGTACAGTGGGATCCCCTTTATGGCTACACCTTC.

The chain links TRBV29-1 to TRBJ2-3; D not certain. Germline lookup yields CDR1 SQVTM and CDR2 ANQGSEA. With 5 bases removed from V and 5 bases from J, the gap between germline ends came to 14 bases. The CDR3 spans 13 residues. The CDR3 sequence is CSVSFISGDTQYF. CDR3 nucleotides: TGCAGCGTTTCATTCATTTCGGGAGATACGCAGTATTTT.

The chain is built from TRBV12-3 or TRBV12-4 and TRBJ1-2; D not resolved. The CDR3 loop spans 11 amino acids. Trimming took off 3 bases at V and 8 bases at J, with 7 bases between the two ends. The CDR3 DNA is TGTGCCAGCAGTTTGTTCGGGGGCTACACCTTC. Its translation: CASSLFGGYTF.

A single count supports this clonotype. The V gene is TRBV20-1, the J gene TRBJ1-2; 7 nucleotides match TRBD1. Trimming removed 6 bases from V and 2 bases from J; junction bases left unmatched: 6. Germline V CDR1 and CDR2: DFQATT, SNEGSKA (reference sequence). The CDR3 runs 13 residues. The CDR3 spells CSAQPGQNYGYTF. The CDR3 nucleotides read TGCAGTGCCCAACCGGGACAGAACTATGGCTACACCTTC.

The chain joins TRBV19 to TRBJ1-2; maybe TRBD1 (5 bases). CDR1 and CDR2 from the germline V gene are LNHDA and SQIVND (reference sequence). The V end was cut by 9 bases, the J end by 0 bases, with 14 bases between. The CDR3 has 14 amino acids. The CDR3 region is CASHRGIANYGYTF. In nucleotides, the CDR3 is TGTGCCAGCCATCGGGGCATAGCTAACTATGGCTACACCTTC.

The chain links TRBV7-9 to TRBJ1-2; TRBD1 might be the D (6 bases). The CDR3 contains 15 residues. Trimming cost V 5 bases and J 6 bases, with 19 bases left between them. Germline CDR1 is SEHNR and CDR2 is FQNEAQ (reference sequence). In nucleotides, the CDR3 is TGTGCCAGCAGCCCCCGAGGGCTGTACAGGGATGGCTACACCTTC. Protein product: CASSPRGLYRDGYTF.

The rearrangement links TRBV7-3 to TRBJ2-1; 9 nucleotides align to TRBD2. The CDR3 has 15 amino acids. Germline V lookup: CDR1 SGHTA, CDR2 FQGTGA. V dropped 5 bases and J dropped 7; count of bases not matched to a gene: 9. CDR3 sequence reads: CASSVSGTSPNEQFF. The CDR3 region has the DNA TGTGCCAGCAGCGTATCCGGGACTAGCCCAAATGAGCAGTTCTTC.

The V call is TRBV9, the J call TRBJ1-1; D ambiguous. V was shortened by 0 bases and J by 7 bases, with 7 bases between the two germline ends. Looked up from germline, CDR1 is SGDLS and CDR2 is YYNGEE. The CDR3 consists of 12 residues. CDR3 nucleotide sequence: TGTGCCAGCAGCGTAGATCGCGGTGAAGCTTTCTTT. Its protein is CASSVDRGEAFF.

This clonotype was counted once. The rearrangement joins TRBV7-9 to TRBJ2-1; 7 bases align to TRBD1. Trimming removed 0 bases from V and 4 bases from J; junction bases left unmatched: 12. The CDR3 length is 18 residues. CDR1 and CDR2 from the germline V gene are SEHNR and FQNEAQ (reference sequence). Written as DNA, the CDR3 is TGTGCCAGCAGCTTAGCGGGTACCCCGGGACAGAAATACAATGAGCAGTTCTTC. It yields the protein CASSLAGTPGQKYNEQFF.

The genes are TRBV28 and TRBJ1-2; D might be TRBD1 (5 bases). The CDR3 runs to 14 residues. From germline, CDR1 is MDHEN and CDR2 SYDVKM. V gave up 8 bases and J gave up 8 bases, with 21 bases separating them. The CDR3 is CASYTQGWRQGYTF. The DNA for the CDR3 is TGTGCCAGCTATACCCAGGGATGGAGGCAGGGCTACACCTTC.

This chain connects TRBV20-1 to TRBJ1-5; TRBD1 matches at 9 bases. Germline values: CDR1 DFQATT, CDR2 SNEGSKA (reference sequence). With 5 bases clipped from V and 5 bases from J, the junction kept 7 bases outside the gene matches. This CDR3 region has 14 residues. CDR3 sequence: CSARTGAADQPQHF. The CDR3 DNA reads TGCAGTGCTCGGACAGGGGCAGCGGATCAGCCCCAGCATTTT.

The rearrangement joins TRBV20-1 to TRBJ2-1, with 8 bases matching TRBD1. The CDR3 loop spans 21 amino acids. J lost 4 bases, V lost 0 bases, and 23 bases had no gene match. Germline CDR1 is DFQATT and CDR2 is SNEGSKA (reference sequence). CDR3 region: CSARDGIPGQVNPKTYNEQFF. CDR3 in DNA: TGCAGTGCTAGAGATGGGATACCGGGACAGGTTAACCCGAAAACATACAATGAGCAGTTCTTC.

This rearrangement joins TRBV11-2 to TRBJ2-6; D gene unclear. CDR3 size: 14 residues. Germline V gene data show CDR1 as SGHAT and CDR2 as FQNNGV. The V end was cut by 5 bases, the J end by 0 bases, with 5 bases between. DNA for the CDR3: TGTGCCAGCAGCGCAAACTCTGGGGCCAACGTCCTGACTTTC. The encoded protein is CASSANSGANVLTF.

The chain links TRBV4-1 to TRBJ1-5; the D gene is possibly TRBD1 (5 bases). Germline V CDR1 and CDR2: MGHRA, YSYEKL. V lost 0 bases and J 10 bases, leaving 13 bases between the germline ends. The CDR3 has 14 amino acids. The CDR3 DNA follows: TGCGCCAGCAGCCAAGAGGGGGGAGTACGACCCCAGCATTTT. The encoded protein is CASSQEGGVRPQHF.

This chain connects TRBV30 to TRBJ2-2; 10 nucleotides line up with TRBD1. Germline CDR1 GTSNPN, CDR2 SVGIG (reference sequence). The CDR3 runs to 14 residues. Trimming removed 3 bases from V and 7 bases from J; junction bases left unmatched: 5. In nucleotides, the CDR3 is TGTGCCTGGAGAGGACAGGGGGAATTCGGGGAGCTGTTTTTT. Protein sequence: CAWRGQGEFGELFF.

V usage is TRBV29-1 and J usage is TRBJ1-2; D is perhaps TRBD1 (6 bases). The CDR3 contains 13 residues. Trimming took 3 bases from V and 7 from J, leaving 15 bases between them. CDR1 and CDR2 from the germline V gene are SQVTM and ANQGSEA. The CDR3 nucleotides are TGCAGCGTTGACGGTCAGGGGAAAGGTGGCTACACCTTC. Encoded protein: CSVDGQGKGGYTF.

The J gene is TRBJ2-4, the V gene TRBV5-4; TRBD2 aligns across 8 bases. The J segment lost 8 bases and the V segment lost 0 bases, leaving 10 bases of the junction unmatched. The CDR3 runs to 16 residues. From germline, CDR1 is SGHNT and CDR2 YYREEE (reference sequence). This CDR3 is CASSLVYSGTPYIQYF. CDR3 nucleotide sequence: TGTGCCAGCAGCTTGGTTTATAGCGGGACCCCGTACATTCAGTACTTC.

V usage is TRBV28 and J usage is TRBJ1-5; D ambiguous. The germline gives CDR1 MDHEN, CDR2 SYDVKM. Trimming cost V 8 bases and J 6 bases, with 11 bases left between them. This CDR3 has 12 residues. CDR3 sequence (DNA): TGTGCCAGCCGACCAGACGGTCAGCCCCAGCATTTT. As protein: CASRPDGQPQHF.

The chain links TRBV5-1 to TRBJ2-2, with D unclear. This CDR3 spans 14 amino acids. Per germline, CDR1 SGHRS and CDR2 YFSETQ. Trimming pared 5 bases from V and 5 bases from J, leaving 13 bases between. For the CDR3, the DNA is TGCGCCAGCAGGGGCTCATCCACAACCGGGGAGCTGTTTTTT. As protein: CASRGSSTTGELFF.